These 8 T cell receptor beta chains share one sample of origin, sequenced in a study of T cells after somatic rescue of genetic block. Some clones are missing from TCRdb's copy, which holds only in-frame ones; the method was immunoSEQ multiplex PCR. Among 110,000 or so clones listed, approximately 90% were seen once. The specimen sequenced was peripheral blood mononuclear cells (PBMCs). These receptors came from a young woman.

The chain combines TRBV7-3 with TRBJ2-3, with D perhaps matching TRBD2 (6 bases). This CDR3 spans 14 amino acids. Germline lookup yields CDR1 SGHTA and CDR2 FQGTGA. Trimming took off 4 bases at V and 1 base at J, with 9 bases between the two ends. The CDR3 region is CASSSSGGTDTQYF. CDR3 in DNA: TGTGCCAGCAGCTCATCGGGGGGCACAGATACGCAGTATTTT.

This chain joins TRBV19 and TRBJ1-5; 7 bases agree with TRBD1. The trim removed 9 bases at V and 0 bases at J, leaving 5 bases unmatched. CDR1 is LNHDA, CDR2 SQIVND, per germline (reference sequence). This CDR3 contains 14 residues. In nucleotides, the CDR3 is TGTGCCAGCGCAGACAGGGATAGCAATCAGCCCCAGCATTTT. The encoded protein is CASADRDSNQPQHF.

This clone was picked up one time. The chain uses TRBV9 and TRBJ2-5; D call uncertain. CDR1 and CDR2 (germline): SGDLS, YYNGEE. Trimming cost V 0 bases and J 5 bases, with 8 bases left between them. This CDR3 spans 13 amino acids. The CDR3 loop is CASSVVPGETQYF. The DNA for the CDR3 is TGTGCCAGCAGCGTAGTACCCGGGGAGACCCAGTACTTC. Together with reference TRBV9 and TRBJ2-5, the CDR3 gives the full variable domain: DSGVTQTPKHLITATGQRVTLRCSPRSGDLSVYWYQQSLDQGLQFLIQYYNGEERAKGNILERFSAQQFPDLHSELNLSSLELGDSALYFCASSVVPGETQYFGPGTRLLVL.

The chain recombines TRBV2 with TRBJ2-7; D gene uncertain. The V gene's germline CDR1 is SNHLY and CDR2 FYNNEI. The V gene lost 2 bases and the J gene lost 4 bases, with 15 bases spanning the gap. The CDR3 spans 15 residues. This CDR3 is CASSEPRTDNYEQYF. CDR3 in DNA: TGTGCCAGCAGTGAACCTCGGACCGATAATTACGAGCAGTACTTC.

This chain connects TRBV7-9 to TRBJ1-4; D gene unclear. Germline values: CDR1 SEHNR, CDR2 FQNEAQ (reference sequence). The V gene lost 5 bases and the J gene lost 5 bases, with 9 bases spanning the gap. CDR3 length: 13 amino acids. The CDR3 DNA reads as TGTGCCAGCAGCCTTGGACGGAATGAAAAACTGTTTTTT. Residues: CASSLGRNEKLFF.

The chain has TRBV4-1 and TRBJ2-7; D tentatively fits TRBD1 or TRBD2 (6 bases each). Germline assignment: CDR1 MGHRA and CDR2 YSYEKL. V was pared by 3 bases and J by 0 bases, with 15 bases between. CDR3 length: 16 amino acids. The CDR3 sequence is CASSHPSGDISYEQYF. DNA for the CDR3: TGCGCCAGCAGCCATCCATCGGGGGACATCTCCTACGAGCAGTACTTC.

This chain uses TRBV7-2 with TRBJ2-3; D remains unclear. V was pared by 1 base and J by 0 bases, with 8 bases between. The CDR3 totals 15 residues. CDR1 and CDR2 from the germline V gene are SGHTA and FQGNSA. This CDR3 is CASSLVVTSTDTQYF. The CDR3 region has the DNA TGTGCCAGCAGCTTAGTAGTTACTAGCACAGATACGCAGTATTTT.

DNA for the CDR3: TGCGCCAGCAGCCCTAGCGGGGGGGCCAGGACCGGGGAGCTGTTTTTT. This gives the protein CASSPSGGARTGELFF. The rearrangement links TRBV4-3 to TRBJ2-2; TRBD2 agrees at 12 bases. The V segment lost 4 bases and the J segment 5 bases; nucleotides outside the gene matches: 5. Germline loops: CDR1 LGHNA, CDR2 YSLEER. The CDR3 runs 16 residues.